This T cell receptor (beta chain) appears in the sequencing data of a study of cytomegalovirus exposure and HLA in healthy donors. Across the whole study: In an earlier analysis, 90 million to 130 million unique TCR beta sequences were found from approximately 190 million T cells.

The PCR was carried out with 60 Vbeta primers and 13 Jbeta primers. Assay: immunoSEQ multiplex PCR; the TCRdb copy retains only in-frame clones and omits some. The sample consists of about 150,000 clones, 65% to 80% of them appearing once. Study results and limitations: Roughly uniform depth of sequencing across donors was assumed in presence/absence analyses. CMV serostatus was the only recorded immune exposure for donors. Follow-up analysis seemed to connect common viral pathogens with several of the most significant clusters identified.

Notes on this clone: Its antigen is undetermined. Its ends do not fully match the called genes, so a read error is possible.

The CDR3 extends over 13 amino acids. Germline CDR1 is SGDLS and CDR2 is YYNGEE. Sequenced sample: PBMCs. The TCR sequence derives from a man aged 40-49 years in good health and CMV-seronegative. The chain uses TRBV9 and TRBJ2-2, with 8 bases that match TRBD2. CDR3 sequence (DNA): TGTGCCAGAAGCGGGAGTCCGACCGGGGAGCTGTTTTTT. This gives the protein CARSGSPTGELFF.